This T cell receptor beta chain was recovered during a study of PD-L1 blockade in urothelial cancer. Trimming cost V 2 bases and J 6 bases, with 14 bases left between them. The CDR3 is made up of 15 amino acids. The V gene's germline CDR1 is ENHRY and CDR2 SYGVKD. This clone appeared a single time. Data came from immunoSEQ multiplex PCR; TCRdb stores just in-frame clones and leaves some out. The table lists about 51,000 clones, around 86% of them singletons. Sequenced material: PBMCs, taken around atezolizumab (anti-PD-L1) treatment. The TCR was taken from a man in his fifties or sixties with urothelial cancer. V and J are TRBV10-3 and TRBJ1-5; D remains ambiguous. In DNA, the CDR3 is TGTGCCATCAGTGAGAACAATAGGCCGGGTCAGCCCCAGCATTTT. Its translation: CAISENNRPGQPQHF.